This section outlines one T cell receptor (beta chain) sequence together with its context. Its specificity is unknown. Primers used in a second PCR of roughly 7 to 12 cycles were a sample-barcoded 5' primer and a J-beta primer mix. Each cDNA was tagged by a template-switch adaptor containing 12 random nucleotides. TCRdb processed the 5' RACE reads anew with MiXCR; each CDR3 protein has one entry. The sample contains some 900,000 distinct CDR3 sequences, roughly 43% of which appear only once. The data are from a study of blood T cells in healthy people across ages. Study summary: About one barcoded beta molecule per two T cells was captured by template switching. Overall study results and limits: While age rose, TCR beta diversity per million T cells dropped in a roughly linear way. Estimates of diversity drawn from one million T cells were considered underestimates.

The CDR3 runs 16 residues. From germline, CDR1 is LGHNA and CDR2 YSLEER. V was shortened by 0 bases and J by 8 bases, with 17 bases between the two germline ends. The sample comprised blood. The clonotype was recovered from a man aged 25 to 40 in good health. The chain links TRBV4-3 to TRBJ2-1, with D perhaps matching TRBD1 or TRBD2 (6 bases each). The CDR3 DNA is TGCGCCAGCAGCCAAGATACGGGGGCAGGTCACGATGAGCAGTTCTTC. Its translation: CASSQDTGAGHDEQFF.